This TCR beta chain was captured in a study of T cells in Graves' hyperthyroidism and ophthalmopathy (dated by TCRdb to the late 2010s). A note on the overall study: Peripheral blood was collected at initial diagnosis, before any treatment. TCR V-J signatures able to tell the groups apart were searched for in a discovery cohort of 100 patients, of whom around 43 had Graves' ophthalmopathy and roughly 59 had stable Graves' hyperthyroidism. An independent validation cohort of under 20 hyperthyroidism patients and about 16 patients who later progressed to ophthalmopathy tested prospective prediction of ophthalmopathy. The approximately 100 discovery patients were divided at random into training and test sets in a 7:3 ratio. Thyroid tissue and blood T-cell repertoires from six Graves' hyperthyroidism patients were also compared in the study. After sampling, hyperthyroidism patients received methimazole starting at 30 mg daily, and ophthalmopathy patients received high-dose intravenous methylprednisolone. According to the paper, TCR Vbeta CDR3 sequencing was carried out on approximately 140 peripheral blood samples, which came from about 45 ophthalmopathy, around 75 hyperthyroidism and roughly 17 progressor patients.

Study-wide conclusions, independent of this receptor: During validation, the model predicted progression to ophthalmopathy a median of about 6.3 months ahead of onset, with 60% to 71% sensitivity and around 73% specificity. Ophthalmopathy was separated from stable hyperthyroidism by a 13 V-J signature model, with about 86% sensitivity and about 81% specificity obtained in cross-validation and 80%/75% obtained in testing. Sample size was not statistically predetermined, and investigators were not blinded to group allocation. Most expanded thyroid clonotypes (frequency above 0.001) were also detected in blood, a finding suggesting that blood repertoires may reflect thyroid immune responses.

V is reduced by 3 bases and J by 5 bases, leaving a spacing of 10 bases between them. The CDR3 runs 13 residues from the cysteine to the phenylalanine. Of all the DNA, just the CDR3 is kept, 39 bases in frame from base 1. The germline V gene yields MNHNS for CDR1 and SASEGT for CDR2. TCR beta CDR3 regions were amplified from RNA transcripts. A first-round RT-PCR of the TCR CDR3 used the HTBI primer set with the Qiagen OneStep RT-PCR kit. The libraries were constructed in a second round of multiplex PCR and then size-selected and purified. Paired-end sequencing of the libraries was performed with 100 bp reads on an Illumina HiSeq2000. The study's own analysis went as follows. SOAPnuke was used to process the raw data, removing reads that contained adapters or uncalled bases, had a mean Phred below 15, or lacked an exact match to the constant primer or identifier. High-quality paired reads were merged using COPE v1.2.5, and each unique nucleotide sequence was defined as a clonotype. Clonotypes were aligned to IMGT TRBV, TRBD and TRBJ reference segments using MiTCR v1.1. The analysis included only V-J combinations with a frequency above 0.0001, which together covered around 99% of the repertoires. The TCS score was defined as the ratio of F50 (clonal expansion) to E x V (chaos), calculated using BLOSUM62-based TCRdist between CDR3 peptides within each V-J. Welch's t-statistics and random forest reduced roughly 530 V-J features to 13, which were used in a naive Bayes classifier (R e1071). Clones were called with MiXCR by TCRdb after fastp trimmed the public reads at Q25, and only in-frame beta chains were retained. Every entry covers one CDR3 protein and lists the most common genes and DNA from its rows. What appears here as the V and J calls and clone size reflects TCRdb's work, not the paper's. The sample table records 110,000 to 150,000 distinct CDR3 sequences; roughly a fifth of these occur just once. More than 60% of the sample comes from the top ten.

Hyperthyroidism patients were aged 18 to 65 years and newly diagnosed, with disease duration of less than 2 months. Any patient with an uncontrolled infection, another autoimmune disease, pregnancy or lactation was excluded. Diagnoses relied on clinical symptoms, serum thyroxine and TRAb, thyroid ultrasound and orbital computed tomography. Blood from progressor patients was drawn when they were first diagnosed with hyperthyroidism, before any ophthalmopathy symptoms appeared. PBMCs were separated from roughly 10 ml of fresh peripheral blood using Ficoll-Paque density gradient centrifugation. Progressor patients were defined as those initially diagnosed with Graves' hyperthyroidism in whom ophthalmopathy developed during follow-up. Trizol reagent was used to extract total RNA, and RNA quality was then checked on an Agilent 2100 Bioanalyzer. This clonotype has at least ten counts. Which antigen it targets is not known. The sample holds no much larger clone one base away, and base qualities are not on file.

The sequenced sample was blood. The chain links TRBV6-1 with TRBJ2-5; the D segment cannot be called with confidence. The TCR comes from a woman between 50 and 59 years old with Graves' hyperthyroidism that later progressed to Graves' ophthalmopathy. Read as DNA, the sequence is TGTGCCAGCAGTGACTTACATGCGGAGACCCAGTACTTC. Its amino acids are CASSDLHAETQYF.